The T cell receptor (beta chain) under discussion was sequenced for a study of cytomegalovirus exposure and HLA in healthy donors. This CDR3 contains 15 residues. Germline CDR1 MNHNY, CDR2 SVGAGI (reference sequence). V was clipped by 8 bases and J by 3 bases, with 19 bases between them. With 60 Vbeta and 13 Jbeta primers, the PCR was carried out. Here immunoSEQ multiplex PCR was the method, and the copy in TCRdb shows in-frame clones only, minus some. The sample lists under 200,000 clones, 70% to 80% occurring once. Material: PBMCs. V and J are TRBV6-6 and TRBJ2-5; possible D gene TRBD2, 6 bases. The sequence was obtained from a woman in her fifties or sixties in good health and CMV-seronegative. CDR3 DNA: TGTGCCAGCCTACCGGGACGGGGGATAGAAGAGACCCAGTACTTC. Translation gives CASLPGRGIEETQYF.